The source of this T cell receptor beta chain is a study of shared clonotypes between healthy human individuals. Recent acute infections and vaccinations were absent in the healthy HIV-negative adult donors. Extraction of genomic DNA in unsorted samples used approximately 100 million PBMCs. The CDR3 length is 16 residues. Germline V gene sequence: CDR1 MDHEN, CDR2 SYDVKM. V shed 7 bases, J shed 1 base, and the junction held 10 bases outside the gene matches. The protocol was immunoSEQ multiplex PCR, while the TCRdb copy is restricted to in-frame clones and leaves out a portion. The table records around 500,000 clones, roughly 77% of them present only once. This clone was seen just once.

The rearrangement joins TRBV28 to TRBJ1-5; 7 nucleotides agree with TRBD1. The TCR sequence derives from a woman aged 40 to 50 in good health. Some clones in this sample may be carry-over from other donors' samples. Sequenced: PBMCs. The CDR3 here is CASNSRGNPSNQPQHF. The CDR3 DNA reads TGTGCCAGCAACTCCAGGGGGAACCCAAGCAATCAGCCCCAGCATTTT.